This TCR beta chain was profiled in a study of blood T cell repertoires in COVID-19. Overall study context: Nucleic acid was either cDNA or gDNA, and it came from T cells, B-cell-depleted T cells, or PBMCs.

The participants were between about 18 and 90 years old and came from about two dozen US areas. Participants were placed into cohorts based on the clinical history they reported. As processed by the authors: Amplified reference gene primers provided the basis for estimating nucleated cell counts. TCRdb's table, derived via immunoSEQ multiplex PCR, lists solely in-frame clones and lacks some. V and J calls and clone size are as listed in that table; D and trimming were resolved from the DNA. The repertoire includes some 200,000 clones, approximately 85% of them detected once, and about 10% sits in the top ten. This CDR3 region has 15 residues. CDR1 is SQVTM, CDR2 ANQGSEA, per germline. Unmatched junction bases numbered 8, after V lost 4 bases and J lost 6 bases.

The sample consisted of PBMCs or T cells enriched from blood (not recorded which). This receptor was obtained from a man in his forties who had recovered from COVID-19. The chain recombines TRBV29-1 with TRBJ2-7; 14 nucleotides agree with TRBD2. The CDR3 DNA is TGCAGCGTTGGACTAGCGGGAGGGTTACGTAGCGAGCAGTACTTC. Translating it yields CSVGLAGGLRSEQYF.